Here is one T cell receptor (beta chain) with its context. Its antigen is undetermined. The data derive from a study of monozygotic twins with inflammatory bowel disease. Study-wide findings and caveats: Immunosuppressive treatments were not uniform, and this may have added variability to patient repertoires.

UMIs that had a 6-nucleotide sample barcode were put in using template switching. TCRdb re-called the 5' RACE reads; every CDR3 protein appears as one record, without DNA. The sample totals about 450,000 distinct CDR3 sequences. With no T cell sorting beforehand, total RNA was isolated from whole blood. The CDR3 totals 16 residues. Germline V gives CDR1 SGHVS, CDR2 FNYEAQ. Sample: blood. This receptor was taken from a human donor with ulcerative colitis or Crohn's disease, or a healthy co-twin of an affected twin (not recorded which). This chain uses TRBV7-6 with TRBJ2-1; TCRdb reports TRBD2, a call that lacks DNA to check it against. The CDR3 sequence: CASSLGQGLASDEQFF.